These 18 T cell receptor beta chains share one sample of origin, sequenced in a study of cytomegalovirus exposure and HLA in healthy donors. PCR primers comprised 60 Vbeta and 13 Jbeta primers. Assay: immunoSEQ multiplex PCR; the TCRdb copy retains only in-frame clones and omits some. This repertoire shows about 120,000 clones, roughly three fifths found once; its top ten account for more than 8%. Sequenced sample: PBMCs. The receptors here all came from a woman aged 40 to 49 in good health and CMV-seropositive.

V gene TRBV27 combines with J gene TRBJ2-7, with 7 positions matching TRBD1. CDR3 length: 14 residues. The V gene end was trimmed by 5 bases and the J gene end by 3 bases; junction bases not matched to a gene: 7. The germline gives CDR1 MNHEY, CDR2 SMNVEV (reference sequence). CDR3 protein: CASSANRGFYEQYF. CDR3 DNA: TGTGCCAGCAGTGCAAACAGGGGATTCTACGAGCAGTACTTC.

The chain recombines TRBV7-3 with TRBJ2-2; 12 nucleotides match TRBD2. CDR1 is SGHTA, CDR2 FQGTGA, per germline. The CDR3 is made up of 16 amino acids. V lost 4 bases to trimming and J lost 5 bases; unmatched junction nucleotides: 5. CDR3 nucleotide sequence: TGTGCCAGCAGCTCGCGACTAGCGGGAGAAACCGGGGAGCTGTTTTTT. This codes for CASSSRLAGETGELFF.

In this sample, this clone turned up once. The V call is TRBV13, the J call TRBJ1-2; the D gene is possibly TRBD1 (6 bases). Germline CDR1 reads PRHDT; CDR2 reads FYEKMQ (reference sequence). The V gene lost 5 bases and the J gene lost 2 bases, with 9 bases spanning the gap. The CDR3 length is 13 residues. CDR3 amino acids: CASSLTGNYGYTF. The CDR3 region has the DNA TGTGCCAGCAGCCTTACAGGGAACTATGGCTACACCTTC.

The V and J genes are TRBV14 and TRBJ1-2, with TRBD1 as a possible D gene (5 bases). The CDR3 has 15 residues. The germline gives CDR1 SGHDN, CDR2 FVKESK. V was clipped by 3 bases and J by 2 bases, with 13 bases between them. The CDR3 is CASSHLGGENYGYTF. The CDR3 region has the DNA TGTGCCAGCAGCCACCTGGGAGGGGAAAACTATGGCTACACCTTC. The whole variable domain, remainder taken from reference TRBV14 and TRBJ1-2, is EAGVTQFPSHSVIEKGQTVTLRCDPISGHDNLYWYRRVMGKEIKFLLHFVKESKQDESGMPNNRFLAERTGGTYSTLKVQPAELEDSGVYFCASSHLGGENYGYTFGSGTRLTVV.

This sequence joins TRBV28 and TRBJ1-3, with 7 bases matching TRBD1. Looked up from germline, CDR1 is MDHEN and CDR2 is SYDVKM. V gave up 5 bases and J gave up 2 bases; unmatched junction bases: 6. This CDR3 is built from 15 residues. The CDR3 protein is CASSVRDRTGNTIYF. CDR3 nucleotides: TGTGCCAGCAGTGTCCGGGACAGAACTGGAAACACCATATATTTT.

The chain has TRBV5-1 and TRBJ2-7; 14 bases are a match to TRBD2. The CDR3 has 16 amino acids. V trimming: 4 bases; J trimming: 3 bases; junction bases outside the gene matches: 6. Germline values: CDR1 SGHRS, CDR2 YFSETQ. The CDR3 DNA reads as TGCGCCAGCAGCGCCGGACTAGCGGGAGGTGACTACGAGCAGTACTTC. Amino acid sequence: CASSAGLAGGDYEQYF.

The V call is TRBV18, the J call TRBJ1-3; D remains ambiguous. Trimming shortened V by 3 bases and J by 8 bases, and 20 bases separated the two germline ends. The CDR3 loop spans 16 amino acids. CDR1 KGHSH and CDR2 LQKENI come from the germline V gene. As DNA, the CDR3 is TGTGCCAGCTCACCCGGGCCCCCTCGCACCGGGGACACCATATATTTT. Residues: CASSPGPPRTGDTIYF. Filled out from reference TRBV18 and TRBJ1-3, the complete variable domain reads NAGVMQNPRHLVRRRGQEARLRCSPMKGHSHVYWYRQLPEEGLKFMVYLQKENIIDESGMPKERFSAEFPKEGPSILRIQQVVRGDSAAYFCASSPGPPRTGDTIYFGEGSWLTVV.

This clone was seen more than once but under ten times. The chain couples TRBV4-3 to TRBJ2-1; 11 nucleotides agree with TRBD2. Unmatched junction bases numbered 8, after V lost 0 bases and J lost 10 bases. This CDR3 has 16 residues. Germline V gene lookup returns CDR1 LGHNA and CDR2 YSLEER. The CDR3 DNA sequence: TGCGCCAGCAGCCAAGACGCTAGCGGGAGGACGCGGGAGCAGTTCTTC. Protein sequence: CASSQDASGRTREQFF.

This rearrangement joins TRBV19 to TRBJ1-6; 8 positions match TRBD1. CDR1 is LNHDA and CDR2 is SQIVND in the germline V gene (reference sequence). The CDR3 length is 17 residues. Trimming at V came to 0 bases and at J to 8 bases, leaving 9 bases not matched to a gene. CDR3 protein: CASSIDRTGSGYSPLHF. CDR3 nucleotide sequence: TGTGCCAGTAGTATAGACCGGACAGGGTCCGGGTATTCACCCCTCCACTTT.

This clone was observed a few times. CDR3 bases: TGTGCCAGCAGCCCCGCGGTTGGCAGGGATGAGGGAAACACCATATATTTT. As protein: CASSPAVGRDEGNTIYF. The chain carries TRBV4-2 and TRBJ1-3; TRBD1 might be the D (5 bases). From germline, CDR1 is LGHNA and CDR2 YNFKEQ. Trimming removed 4 bases from V and 4 bases from J, with 20 bases in between. This CDR3 is 17 amino acids long.

This chain joins TRBV5-1 and TRBJ1-1, with a weak D call TRBD1 (5 bases). The CDR3 length is 16 residues. Trimming pared 4 bases from V and 0 bases from J, leaving 16 bases between. Germline V gene sequence: CDR1 SGHRS, CDR2 YFSETQ. The CDR3 sequence: CASSEGHTPMNTEAFF. In DNA form, the CDR3 reads TGCGCCAGCAGCGAAGGACACACCCCCATGAACACTGAAGCTTTCTTT.

The chain couples TRBV28 to TRBJ2-2, with D perhaps matching TRBD1 (5 bases). CDR1 and CDR2 from the germline V gene are MDHEN and SYDVKM. The CDR3 has 16 residues. The V end was cut by 4 bases, the J end by 1 base, with 13 bases between. CDR3 region: CASSSQGMRNTGELFF. DNA for the CDR3: TGTGCCAGCAGTTCCCAGGGTATGCGGAACACCGGGGAGCTGTTTTTT.

The V and J genes are TRBV27 and TRBJ2-7, with D perhaps matching TRBD1 (6 bases). The CDR3 spans 14 residues. Trimming took 6 bases from V and 3 from J, leaving 15 bases between them. Germline V gives CDR1 MNHEY, CDR2 SMNVEV (reference sequence). The CDR3 DNA sequence: TGTGCCAGCAGAACCGGGACACTTATCTACGAGCAGTACTTC. This codes for CASRTGTLIYEQYF.

The CDR3 sequence is CASSFPRDTPGETQYF. CDR3 in DNA: TGCGCCAGCAGCTTCCCCCGGGACACGCCCGGGGAGACCCAGTACTTC. V usage is TRBV5-1 and J usage is TRBJ2-5; the D gene is possibly TRBD1 (6 bases). Germline V lookup: CDR1 SGHRS, CDR2 YFSETQ. The CDR3 loop spans 16 amino acids. V was clipped by 2 bases and J by 5 bases, with 19 bases between them.

This clone was detected only once. The sample has other DNA sequences that encode this CDR3 too. CDR3 sequence (DNA): TGTGCCAGCAGCTTACCTGTGCGGACGGGGATAACAAGCACAGATACGCAGTATTTT. It specifies CASSLPVRTGITSTDTQYF. This rearrangement joins TRBV7-9 to TRBJ2-3; D is possibly TRBD2 (5 bases). The CDR3 is made up of 19 amino acids. The V and J ends lost 2 bases and 0 bases respectively, with 21 bases between them. Germline V CDR1 and CDR2: SEHNR, FQNEAQ (reference sequence).

The V call is TRBV4-2, the J call TRBJ2-7; D possibly corresponds to TRBD2 (5 bases). The germline V gene has CDR1 LGHNA and CDR2 YNFKEQ. V was trimmed by 1 base and J by 2 bases, leaving 12 bases between them. The CDR3 length is 15 residues. The CDR3 nucleotides read TGTGCCAGCAGCCAAGGCGAGGGAGCGGCCTACGAGCAGTACTTC. It yields the protein CASSQGEGAAYEQYF.

This chain uses TRBV7-9 with TRBJ1-2; D might be TRBD1 (5 bases). Trimming took 2 bases from V and 4 from J, leaving 14 bases between them. Germline V lookup: CDR1 SEHNR, CDR2 FQNEAQ (reference sequence). The length of the CDR3 is 15 residues. The CDR3 DNA sequence: TGTGCCAGCAGCTTATACCGGCAGGGTGGCTATGGCTACACCTTC. Protein sequence: CASSLYRQGGYGYTF.

The rearrangement uses TRBV29-1 and TRBJ1-1; a weak D match, TRBD1 (5 bases). Germline CDR1 is SQVTM and CDR2 is ANQGSEA. This CDR3 has 13 amino acids. V was shortened by 8 bases and J by 0 bases, with 13 bases between the two germline ends. The CDR3 is CSTRQLMNTEAFF. In DNA form, the CDR3 reads TGCAGCACCCGACAGCTCATGAACACTGAAGCTTTCTTT.